The clone carrying this T cell receptor beta chain was seen once. The data were obtained in a study of blood T cell repertoires in COVID-19. As for the study in general: PBMCs, B-cell-depleted T cells, or T cells provided the cDNA or gDNA that made up the material.

Authors' analysis steps: Reference gene primer amplification in the assay estimated nucleated cell counts. Some clones are missing from TCRdb's copy, which holds only in-frame ones; the method was immunoSEQ multiplex PCR. That table gives V, J and clone size, and the DNA gave D and trimming. This table holds approximately 97,000 clones, approximately 84% found once. J gave up 6 bases and V 10 bases, and 2 bases lay outside the gene matches. CDR1 and CDR2 (germline): SNHLY, FYNNEI. CDR3 length: 11 residues. The chain links TRBV2 to TRBJ2-2; 7 positions agree with TRBD1. The specimen was peripheral blood. This clonotype was obtained from a man between 60 and 75 years old with acute or convalescent COVID-19. The CDR3 region has the DNA TGTGCCAACGGACAGGCCGGGGAGCTGTTTTTT. Translating it yields CANGQAGELFF.